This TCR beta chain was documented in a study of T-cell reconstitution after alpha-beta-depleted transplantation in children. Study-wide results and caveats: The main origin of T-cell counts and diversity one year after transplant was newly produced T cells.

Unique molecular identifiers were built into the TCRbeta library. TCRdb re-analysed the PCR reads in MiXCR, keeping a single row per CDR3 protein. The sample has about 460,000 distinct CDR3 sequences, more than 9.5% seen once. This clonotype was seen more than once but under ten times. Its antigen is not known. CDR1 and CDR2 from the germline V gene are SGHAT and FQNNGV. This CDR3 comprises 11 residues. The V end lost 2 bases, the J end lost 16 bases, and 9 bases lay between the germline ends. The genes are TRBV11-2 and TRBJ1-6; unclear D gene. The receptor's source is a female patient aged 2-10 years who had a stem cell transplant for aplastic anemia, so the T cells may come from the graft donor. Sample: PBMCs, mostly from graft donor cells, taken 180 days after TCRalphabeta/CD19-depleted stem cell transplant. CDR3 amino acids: CASSLRGRLHF. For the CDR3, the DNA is TGTGCCAGCAGCTTACGGGGTAGGCTCCACTTT.